This T cell receptor (beta chain) emerged from a study of T cells in Graves' hyperthyroidism and ophthalmopathy. This CDR3 is built from 16 residues. The germline gives CDR1 SEHNR, CDR2 FQNEAQ (reference sequence). The V and J ends lost 5 bases and 2 bases respectively, with 18 bases between them. The investigators amplified TCR beta CDR3 regions from RNA transcripts. HTBI primers drove first-round RT-PCR of the TCR CDR3. MiXCR, applied by TCRdb to the multiplex PCR reads, yields one record per CDR3 protein. The sample yields 600,000 or so distinct CDR3 sequences, 46% seen once. This TCR derives from a woman aged 18-35 years with Graves' hyperthyroidism. The sequenced material came from peripheral blood or thyroid tissue (not recorded which). The rearrangement joins TRBV7-9 to TRBJ2-5; D is perhaps TRBD1 or TRBD2 (5 bases each). CDR3 bases: TGTGCCAGCAGCGCTTACCGGGACCAAAAACAAGAGACCCAGTACTTC. The encoded protein is CASSAYRDQKQETQYF.